The T cell receptor (beta chain) described here comes from a study of early T cells in non-severe SARS-CoV-2 infection. As for the study in general: RNA in bulk from unsorted whole blood was sequenced, and chains were unpaired. Whole-study results and caveats: Clonotype matching in VDJdb favored anti-spike CD8 responses and did not capture private and CD4 specificities.

CDR1 is SGHRS and CDR2 is YFSETQ in the germline V gene. This CDR3 comprises 15 residues. V dropped 4 bases and J dropped 1; count of bases not matched to a gene: 5. Tagging with unique molecular identifiers was applied to individual cDNA molecules. TCRdb recomputed calls from the 5' RACE reads with MiXCR, one row per CDR3 protein. The sample lists fewer than 120,000 distinct CDR3 sequences; roughly 12% were seen once. In its sample, this clonotype was seen many times. No antigen is known for it. The sequence was obtained from an adult who was a healthcare worker with PCR-confirmed SARS-CoV-2 infection or an uninfected control (not recorded which). The chain recombines TRBV5-1 with TRBJ1-1; 9 positions agree with TRBD1. The sample in question was whole blood, obtained at baseline. The CDR3 is CASSPQGAGNTEAFF. CDR3 nucleotides: TGCGCCAGCAGCCCACAGGGGGCAGGGAACACTGAAGCTTTCTTT.